The 10 T cell receptor beta chains listed next were all sequenced from one sample in a study of blood T cell repertoires in COVID-19. Clones were sequenced by immunoSEQ multiplex PCR, and TCRdb holds only the in-frame ones, with some missing. The data hold roughly 190,000 clones, with approximately 90% observed a single time. The sample comprised peripheral blood. Receptors were obtained from a woman of 80 years or more in a cohort sampled during active or convalescent COVID-19.

The chain couples TRBV4-2 to TRBJ2-3; 14 bases line up with TRBD2. The CDR3 is 17 amino acids. From germline, CDR1 is LGHNA and CDR2 YNFKEQ. The trim removed 4 bases at V and 2 bases at J, leaving 5 bases unmatched. Here the CDR3 DNA reads TGTGCCAGCAGCCCCGGACTAGCGGGGGGCCTCACAGATACGCAGTATTTT. It encodes CASSPGLAGGLTDTQYF.

The chain links TRBV7-6 to TRBJ1-3; D not certain. The CDR3 is 16 amino acids. Germline loops: CDR1 SGHVS, CDR2 FNYEAQ. The germline V and J ends were trimmed by 1 base and 0 bases, with 10 bases remaining between them. The CDR3 loop reads CASSLDKRISGNTIYF. In DNA, the CDR3 is TGTGCCAGCAGCTTAGATAAGAGAATCTCTGGAAACACCATATATTTT. Supplemented by reference TRBV7-6 and TRBJ1-3, the full variable domain reads GAGVSQSPRYKVTKRGQDVALRCDPISGHVSLYWYRQALGQGPEFLTYFNYEAQQDKSGLPNDRFSAERPEGSISTLTIQRTEQRDSAMYRCASSLDKRISGNTIYFGEGSWLTVV.

The CDR3 coding sequence is TGTGCCAGTAGTATCGGCGGACAGGGGATTACCTACGAGCAGTACTTC. This sequence encodes CASSIGGQGITYEQYF. J is TRBJ2-7 and V is TRBV19; TRBD1 aligns across 9 bases. CDR1 is LNHDA, CDR2 SQIVND, per germline (reference sequence). The CDR3 consists of 16 residues. Trimming removed 3 bases from V and 2 bases from J; junction bases left unmatched: 8.

Written as DNA, the CDR3 is TGTGCCAGCAGGACAGTCTTTTTCTACAATGAGCAGTTCTTC. It is translated as CASRTVFFYNEQFF. The chain is built from TRBV5-8 and TRBJ2-1, with D tentatively TRBD1 (5 bases). Germline values: CDR1 SGHTS, CDR2 YDEGEE. CDR3 length: 14 residues. V lost 5 bases and J 3 bases, leaving 12 bases between the germline ends.

This sequence joins TRBV27 and TRBJ1-2, with TRBD1 matching 9 bases. The germline CDR1 and CDR2 sequences are MNHEY and SMNVEV (reference sequence). The CDR3 totals 14 residues. J was trimmed by 1 base and V by 6 bases; bases with no gene match: 3. CDR3 coding DNA: TGTGCCAGCAGGGGGGACAGGGTTAACTATGGCTACACCTTC. Residues: CASRGDRVNYGYTF.

The chain joins TRBV7-2 to TRBJ2-3; no reliable D call. The CDR3 consists of 13 residues. The germline gives CDR1 SGHTA, CDR2 FQGNSA. V gave up 0 bases and J gave up 2 bases, with 3 bases separating them. The DNA of the CDR3 is TGTGCCAGCAGCTTAGCCTCCACAGATACGCAGTATTTT. Translation: CASSLASTDTQYF.

V and J are TRBV28 and TRBJ1-4; TRBD1 matches 7 bases. CDR3 length: 16 residues. Germline CDR1 reads MDHEN; CDR2 reads SYDVKM. With V trimmed by 5 bases and J by 7 bases, 13 bases remained unmatched. The CDR3 region is CASSPLSDRDSEKLFF. Written as DNA, the CDR3 is TGTGCCAGCAGTCCCCTTTCCGACAGGGATTCTGAAAAACTGTTTTTT.

The chain carries TRBV27 and TRBJ1-6, with 10 bases matching TRBD1. The CDR3 totals 16 residues. J was trimmed by 10 bases and V by 3 bases; bases with no gene match: 9. The germline V gene encodes CDR1 MNHEY and CDR2 SMNVEV (reference sequence). This CDR3 is CASSFVLTGGQSPLHF. CDR3 bases: TGTGCCAGCAGTTTCGTCCTGACAGGGGGCCAATCACCCCTCCACTTT.

This clone was seen only once. The chain carries TRBV5-1 and TRBJ1-1, with D perhaps TRBD1 (6 bases). This CDR3 is 14 amino acids long. The V end was cut by 7 bases, the J end by 1 base, with 14 bases between. Germline CDR1 and CDR2: SGHRS and YFSETQ. CDR3 DNA: TGCGCCAGCGCAAATGGACAGTCGAACACTGAAGCTTTCTTT. The encoded protein is CASANGQSNTEAFF.

This chain uses TRBV5-4 with TRBJ2-3; possible D gene TRBD2, 5 bases. The V end was cut by 4 bases, the J end by 5 bases, with 5 bases between. CDR3 length: 11 amino acids. The germline V gene encodes CDR1 SGHNT and CDR2 YYREEE (reference sequence). CDR3 DNA sequence: TGTGCCAGCAGCCGGGAAGATACGCAGTATTTT. Translated, it gives CASSREDTQYF.